This TCR beta chain emerged from a study of blood T cell repertoires in COVID-19. Overall study context: Sample material is recorded as cDNA or gDNA derived from T cells, B-cell-depleted T cells, or PBMCs.

Sequenced by immunoSEQ multiplex PCR; TCRdb stores in-frame clones only, minus some. The sample holds fewer than 400,000 clones, about 87% seen once. The specimen sequenced was PBMCs or T cells enriched from blood (not recorded which). The TCR was taken from a woman under 30 who had recovered from COVID-19.

The CDR3 protein is CASSLTSGSYNEQFF. CDR3 nucleotides: TGCGCCAGCAGCTTGACTAGCGGGAGCTACAATGAGCAGTTCTTC. The chain uses TRBV4-3 and TRBJ2-1; TRBD2 matches at 12 bases. Losses at the gene ends were 5 bases for V and 3 bases for J; bases not matched to a gene: 2. The CDR3 totals 15 residues. The germline CDR1 and CDR2 sequences are LGHNA and YSLEER.